This TCR beta chain was captured in a study of CD8 T cells in Susac syndrome. General study points: TCR sequencing and HLA analysis covered a relatively small number of individuals.

CD8+ and CD4+ T cells circulating in blood were sequenced for TCR beta. Reverse transcription of roughly 0.5 to 1 ug RNA was carried out with random hexamers. Amplification of TCR beta CDR3 by immunoSEQ multiplex PCR spanned 54 Vbeta and 13 Jbeta. One entry per CDR3 protein results from TCRdb running MiXCR on the immunoSEQ multiplex PCR reads. The data hold roughly 130,000 distinct CDR3 sequences, with 85% to 95% observed a single time. This clonotype was counted a few times. The target antigen is unknown. The specimen was CD4+ T cells from PBMCs. This TCR derives from a human donor with multiple sclerosis.

For the CDR3, the DNA is TGTGCCAGCAGTTTAAGAGGGGGCACTGAAGCTTTCTTT. Encoded protein: CASSLRGGTEAFF. This chain uses TRBV12-3 or TRBV12-4 with TRBJ1-1, with D perhaps TRBD1 (6 bases). The CDR3 is made up of 13 amino acids. Trimming pared 2 bases from V and 4 bases from J, leaving 8 bases between.